Described below is a single TCR beta chain sequence and its context. What it binds is unknown. This record comes from a study of cytomegalovirus exposure and HLA in healthy donors. The overall study: An analysis done earlier identified fewer than 140 million unique TCR beta sequences from about 179 million T cells.

The PCR had 60 Vbeta and 13 Jbeta primers. TCRdb's table, derived via immunoSEQ multiplex PCR, lists solely in-frame clones and lacks some. The table lists about 150,000 clones, about 85% of them singletons, with 1% to 1.5% in the top ten. Broader study findings: 150 to 200 TCR beta chains were listed as cytomegalovirus-associated. Data from an earlier analysis indicated that most TCR beta V segments were productive either about 87% or about 30% of the time. Immune exposure data for these donors was limited to CMV serostatus.

Germline CDR1 and CDR2: MDHEN and SYDVKM. With 4 bases clipped from V and 5 bases from J, the junction kept 6 bases outside the gene matches. The CDR3 contains 14 residues. The chain is built from TRBV28 and TRBJ2-5, with 8 bases that match TRBD1. The clonotype was recovered from a man aged 45-60 years in good health and CMV-seropositive. The sample comprised PBMCs. The CDR3 spells CASSSDRVVETQYF. The CDR3 DNA follows: TGTGCCAGCAGTTCGGACAGGGTTGTGGAGACCCAGTACTTC.